This TCR beta chain comes out of a study of blood T cell repertoires in COVID-19. Study as a whole: Sites in the United States, Italy and Spain provided acute and convalescent COVID-19 samples. The analysed material was cDNA or gDNA that came from T cells, B-cell-depleted T cells, or PBMCs.

Per the original data handling: From reference gene primer amplification, estimates of nucleated cell counts were derived. TCRdb's table, derived via immunoSEQ multiplex PCR, lists solely in-frame clones and lacks some. V and J calls and clone size follow that table, whereas D and trimming were derived from the DNA. The data contain roughly 250,000 clones, 75% to 90% of them singletons. Assignments of participants to cohorts depended upon their own reported clinical history. Germline assignment: CDR1 LNHDA and CDR2 SQIVND (reference sequence). The ends were cut back, 1 base at V and 5 bases at J, with 5 bases in the middle. CDR3 length: 13 amino acids.

The sample consisted of PBMCs or T cells enriched from blood (not recorded which). The V and J genes are TRBV19 and TRBJ1-4; D unresolved. This sequence originates from a woman in her twenties or thirties with acute COVID-19. The CDR3 sequence is CASSIVRNEKLFF. The CDR3 DNA is TGTGCCAGTAGTATAGTGAGGAATGAAAAACTGTTTTTT.